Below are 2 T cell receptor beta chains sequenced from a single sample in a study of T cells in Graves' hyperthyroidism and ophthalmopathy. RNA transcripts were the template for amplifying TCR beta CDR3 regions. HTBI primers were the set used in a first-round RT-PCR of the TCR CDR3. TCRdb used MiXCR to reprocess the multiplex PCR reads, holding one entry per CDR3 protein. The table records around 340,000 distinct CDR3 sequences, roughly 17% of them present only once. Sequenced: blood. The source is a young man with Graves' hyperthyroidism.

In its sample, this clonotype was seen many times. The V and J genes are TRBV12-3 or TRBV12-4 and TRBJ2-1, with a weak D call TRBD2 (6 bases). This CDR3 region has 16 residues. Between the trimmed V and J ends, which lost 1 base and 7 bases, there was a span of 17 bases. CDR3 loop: CASSLGWEVRVNEQFF. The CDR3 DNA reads TGTGCCAGCAGTTTAGGGTGGGAGGTGAGGGTGAATGAGCAGTTCTTC.

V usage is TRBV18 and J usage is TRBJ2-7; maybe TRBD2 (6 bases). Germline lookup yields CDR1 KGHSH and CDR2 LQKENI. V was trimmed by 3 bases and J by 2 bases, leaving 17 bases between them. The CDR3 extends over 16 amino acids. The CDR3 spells CASSPTKGLSAYEQYF. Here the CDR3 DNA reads TGTGCCAGCTCACCTACCAAGGGACTCTCCGCCTACGAGCAGTACTTC. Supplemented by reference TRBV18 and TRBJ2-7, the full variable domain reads NAGVMQNPRHLVRRRGQEARLRCSPMKGHSHVYWYRQLPEEGLKFMVYLQKENIIDESGMPKERFSAEFPKEGPSILRIQQVVRGDSAAYFCASSPTKGLSAYEQYFGPGTRLTVT.